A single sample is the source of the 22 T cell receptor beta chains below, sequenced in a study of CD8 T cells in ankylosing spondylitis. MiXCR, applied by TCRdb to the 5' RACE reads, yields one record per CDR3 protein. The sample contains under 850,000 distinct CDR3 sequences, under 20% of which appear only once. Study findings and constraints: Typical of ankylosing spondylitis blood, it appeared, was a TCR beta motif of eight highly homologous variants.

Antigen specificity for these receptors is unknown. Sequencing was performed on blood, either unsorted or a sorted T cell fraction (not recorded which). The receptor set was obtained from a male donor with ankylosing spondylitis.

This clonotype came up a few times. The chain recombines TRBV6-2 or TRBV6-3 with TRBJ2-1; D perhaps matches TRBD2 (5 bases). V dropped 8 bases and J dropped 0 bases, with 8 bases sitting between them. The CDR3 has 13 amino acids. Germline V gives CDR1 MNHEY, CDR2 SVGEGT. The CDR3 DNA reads TGTGCCAGCTGGGAGAGCTCCTACAATGAGCAGTTCTTC. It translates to CASWESSYNEQFF.

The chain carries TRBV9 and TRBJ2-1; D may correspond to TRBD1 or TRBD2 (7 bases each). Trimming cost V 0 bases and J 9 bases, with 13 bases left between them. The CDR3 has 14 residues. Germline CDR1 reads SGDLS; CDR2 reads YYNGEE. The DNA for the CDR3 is TGTGCCAGCAGCGTAGGAGGGGGCGGGAGTGAGCAGTTCTTC. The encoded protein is CASSVGGGGSEQFF. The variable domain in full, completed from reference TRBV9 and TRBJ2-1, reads DSGVTQTPKHLITATGQRVTLRCSPRSGDLSVYWYQQSLDQGLQFLIQYYNGEERAKGNILERFSAQQFPDLHSELNLSSLELGDSALYFCASSVGGGGSEQFFGPGTRLTVL.

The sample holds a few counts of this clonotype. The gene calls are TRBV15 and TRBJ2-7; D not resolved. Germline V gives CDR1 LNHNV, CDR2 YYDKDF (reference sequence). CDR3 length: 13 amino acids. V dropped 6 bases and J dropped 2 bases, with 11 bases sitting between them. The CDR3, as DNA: TGTGCCACCAGAAGTGCAGGAGCCTACGAGCAGTACTTC. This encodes CATRSAGAYEQYF.

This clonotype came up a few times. The CDR3 coding sequence is TGTGCCAGCAGCTCCGGGACGCACTACGAGCAGTACTTC. Translating it yields CASSSGTHYEQYF. The rearrangement uses TRBV11-2 and TRBJ2-7; D may be TRBD1 or TRBD2 (5 bases each). V was trimmed by 4 bases and J by 3 bases, leaving 10 bases between them. The germline CDR1 and CDR2 sequences are SGHAT and FQNNGV. This CDR3 contains 13 residues.

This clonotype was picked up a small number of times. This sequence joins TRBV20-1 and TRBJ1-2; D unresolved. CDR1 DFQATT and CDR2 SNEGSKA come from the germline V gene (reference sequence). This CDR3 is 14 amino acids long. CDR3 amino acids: CSIIQRGPNYGYTF. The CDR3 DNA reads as TGCAGCATAATTCAGAGAGGGCCTAACTATGGCTACACCTTC.

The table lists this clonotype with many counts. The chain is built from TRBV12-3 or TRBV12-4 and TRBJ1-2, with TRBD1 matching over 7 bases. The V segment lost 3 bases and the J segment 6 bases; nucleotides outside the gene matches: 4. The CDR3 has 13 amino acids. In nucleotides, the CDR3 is TGTGCCAGCAGTTTTCAGGGGGTTGATGGCTACACCTTC. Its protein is CASSFQGVDGYTF.

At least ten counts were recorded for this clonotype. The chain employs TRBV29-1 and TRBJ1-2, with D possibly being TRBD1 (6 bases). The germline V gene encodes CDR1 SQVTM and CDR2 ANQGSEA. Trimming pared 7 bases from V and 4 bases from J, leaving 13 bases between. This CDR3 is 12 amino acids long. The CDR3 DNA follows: TGCAGCGCCTCAGGGGACCTCTATGGCTACACCTTC. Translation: CSASGDLYGYTF.

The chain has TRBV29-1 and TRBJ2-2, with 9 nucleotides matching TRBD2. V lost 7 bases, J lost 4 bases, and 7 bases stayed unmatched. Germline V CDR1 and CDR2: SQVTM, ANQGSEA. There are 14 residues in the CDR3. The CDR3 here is CSAGAGGITGELFF. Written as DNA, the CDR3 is TGCAGCGCAGGGGCGGGAGGGATCACCGGGGAGCTGTTTTTT.

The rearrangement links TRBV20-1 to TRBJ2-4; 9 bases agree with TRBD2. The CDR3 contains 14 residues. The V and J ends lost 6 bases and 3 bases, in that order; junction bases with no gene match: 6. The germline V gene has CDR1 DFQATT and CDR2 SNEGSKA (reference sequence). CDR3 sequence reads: CSAEREEVKNIQYF. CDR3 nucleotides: TGCAGTGCCGAGCGGGAGGAGGTCAAAAACATTCAGTACTTC.

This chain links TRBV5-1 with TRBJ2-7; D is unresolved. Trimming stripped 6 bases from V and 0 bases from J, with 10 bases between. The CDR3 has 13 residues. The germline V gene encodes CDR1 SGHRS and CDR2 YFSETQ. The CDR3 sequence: CASTGVSSYEQYF. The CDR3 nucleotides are TGCGCCAGCACCGGAGTCAGCTCCTACGAGCAGTACTTC.

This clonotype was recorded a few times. CDR3 in amino acids: CSASPGGRPNEKLFF. Here the CDR3 DNA reads TGCAGTGCTAGTCCAGGGGGCAGACCTAATGAAAAACTGTTTTTT. J is TRBJ1-4 and V is TRBV20-1, with 8 nucleotides matching TRBD1. CDR1 DFQATT and CDR2 SNEGSKA come from the germline V gene (reference sequence). The CDR3 is 15 residues long. V trimming: 3 bases; J trimming: 3 bases; junction bases outside the gene matches: 6.

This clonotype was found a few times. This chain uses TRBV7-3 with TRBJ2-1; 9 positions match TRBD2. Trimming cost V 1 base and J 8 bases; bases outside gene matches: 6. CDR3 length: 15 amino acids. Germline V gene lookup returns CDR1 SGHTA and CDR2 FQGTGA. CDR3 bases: TGTGCCAGCAGCTTAAAGGCTAGCGGGGAAGATGAGCAGTTCTTC. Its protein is CASSLKASGEDEQFF.

The chain's CDR3 is CASSLKGAGGYTF. DNA of the CDR3: TGTGCCAGCAGTTTAAAGGGTGCGGGGGGCTACACCTTC. The V call is TRBV12-3 or TRBV12-4, the J call TRBJ1-2; D call uncertain. The V end was cut by 2 bases, the J end by 8 bases, with 12 bases between. This CDR3 spans 13 amino acids.

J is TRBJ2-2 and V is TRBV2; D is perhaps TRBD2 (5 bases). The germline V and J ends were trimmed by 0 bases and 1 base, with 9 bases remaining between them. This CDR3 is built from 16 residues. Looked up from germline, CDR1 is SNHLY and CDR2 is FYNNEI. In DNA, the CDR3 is TGTGCCAGCAGTGAAGCGCGTGCGGGGAACACCGGGGAGCTGTTTTTT. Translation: CASSEARAGNTGELFF.

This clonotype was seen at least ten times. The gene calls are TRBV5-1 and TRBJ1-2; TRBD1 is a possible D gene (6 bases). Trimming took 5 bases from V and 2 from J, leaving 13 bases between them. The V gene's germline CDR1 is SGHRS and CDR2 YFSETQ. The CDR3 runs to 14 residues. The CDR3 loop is CASSPDQGNYGYTF. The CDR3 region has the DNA TGCGCCAGCAGTCCAGACCAGGGGAACTATGGCTACACCTTC.

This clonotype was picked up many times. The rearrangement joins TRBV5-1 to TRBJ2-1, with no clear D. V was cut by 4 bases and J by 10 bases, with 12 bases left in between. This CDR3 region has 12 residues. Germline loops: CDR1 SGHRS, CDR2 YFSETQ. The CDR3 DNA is TGCGCCAGCAGCCAGAACTGGATGGAGCAGTTCTTC. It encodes CASSQNWMEQFF.

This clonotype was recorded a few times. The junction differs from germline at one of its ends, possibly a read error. The CDR3 region is CASSYSGIPGTEALF. CDR3 sequence (DNA): TGTGCCAGCAGTTACTCGGGGATCCCCGGGACTGAAGCTCTCTTT. The chain employs TRBV6-5 and TRBJ1-1, with D possibly TRBD1 on 5 matching bases. In germline, CDR1 is MNHEY, CDR2 SVGAGI. The CDR3 is 15 residues long.

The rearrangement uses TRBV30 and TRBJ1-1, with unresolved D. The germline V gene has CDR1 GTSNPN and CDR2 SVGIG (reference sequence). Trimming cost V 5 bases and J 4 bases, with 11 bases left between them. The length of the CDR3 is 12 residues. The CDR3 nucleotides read TGTGCCTGGGGAGAGTTTGGCACTGAAGCTTTCTTT. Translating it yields CAWGEFGTEAFF.

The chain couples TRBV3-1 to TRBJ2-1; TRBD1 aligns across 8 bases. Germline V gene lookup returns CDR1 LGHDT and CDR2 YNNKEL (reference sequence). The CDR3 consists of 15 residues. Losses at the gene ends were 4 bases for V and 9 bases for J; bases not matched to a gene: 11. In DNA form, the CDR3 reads TGTGCCAGCAGCCTATGGACAGGGTGGGTCGGTGAGCAGTTCTTC. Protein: CASSLWTGWVGEQFF.

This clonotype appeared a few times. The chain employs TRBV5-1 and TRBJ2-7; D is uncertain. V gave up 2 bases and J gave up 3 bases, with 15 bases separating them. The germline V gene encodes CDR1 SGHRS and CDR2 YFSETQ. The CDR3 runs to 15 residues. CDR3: CASSFRQQSVYEQYF. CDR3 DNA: TGCGCCAGCAGCTTTCGACAACAGTCGGTCTACGAGCAGTACTTC.

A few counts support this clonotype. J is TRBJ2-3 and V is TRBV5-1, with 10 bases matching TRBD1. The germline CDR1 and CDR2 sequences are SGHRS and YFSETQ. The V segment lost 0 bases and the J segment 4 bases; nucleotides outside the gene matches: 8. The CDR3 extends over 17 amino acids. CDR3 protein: CASSLEGQGSGADTQYF. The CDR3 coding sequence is TGCGCCAGCAGCTTGGAGGGACAGGGGTCGGGGGCAGATACGCAGTATTTT. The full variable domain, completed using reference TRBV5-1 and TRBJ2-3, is KAGVTQTPRYLIKTRGQQVTLSCSPISGHRSVSWYQQTPGQGLQFLFEYFSETQRNKGNFPGRFSGRQFSNSRSEMNVSTLELGDSALYLCASSLEGQGSGADTQYFGPGTRLTVL.

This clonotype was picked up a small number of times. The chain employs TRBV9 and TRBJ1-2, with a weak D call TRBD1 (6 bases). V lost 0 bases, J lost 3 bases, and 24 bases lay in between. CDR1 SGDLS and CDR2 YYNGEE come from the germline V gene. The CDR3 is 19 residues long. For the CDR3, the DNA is TGTGCCAGCAGCGTAGAAGTTAGGACAGACCCCGGGTACTACTATGGCTACACCTTC. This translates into CASSVEVRTDPGYYYGYTF. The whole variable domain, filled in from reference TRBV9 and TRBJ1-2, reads DSGVTQTPKHLITATGQRVTLRCSPRSGDLSVYWYQQSLDQGLQFLIQYYNGEERAKGNILERFSAQQFPDLHSELNLSSLELGDSALYFCASSVEVRTDPGYYYGYTFGSGTRLTVV.